The present T cell receptor beta chain was sequenced within a study of liver allograft versus peripheral blood T cells. Study in general: A comparison was made between T cell receptor repertoires in transplanted livers and those in recipients' peripheral blood.

The CDR3 extends over 15 amino acids. Per the germline V gene, CDR1 is MNHNS and CDR2 is SASEGT. The V gene end was trimmed by 3 bases and the J gene end by 7 bases; junction bases not matched to a gene: 5. TCRdb re-called the reads with MiXCR, one entry per CDR3 protein. The data contain 8,300 or so distinct CDR3 sequences, roughly 15% of them singletons. The chain employs TRBV6-1 and TRBJ2-2; TRBD1 matches 10 bases. This sequence originates from a human patient who had a liver transplant. Some T cells may be transferred from the graft donor. The CDR3: CASSEGQGINGELFF. CDR3 DNA: TGTGCCAGCAGTGAGGGACAGGGGATTAACGGGGAGCTGTTTTTT.